Sequencing of this TCR beta chain was carried out in a study of blood T cell repertoires in COVID-19. Study information: Acute and convalescent COVID-19 specimens originated in the United States, Italy and Spain. Sources were T cells, B-cell-depleted T cells, or PBMCs; the material itself was cDNA or gDNA.

This clone was recorded a few times. Original analysis: Amplification from reference gene primers served as the basis for estimated nucleated cell counts. Measured with immunoSEQ multiplex PCR; TCRdb has only the in-frame clones, and not every one. From that table come the V and J calls and clone size; the DNA was used to work out D and trimming. The sample consists of 80,000 to 90,000 clones, more than 60% of them appearing once. This clonotype was sampled from a man aged 65-85 years with acute or convalescent COVID-19. The sequenced sample consisted of peripheral blood.

The CDR3 sequence: CASRTSDRLNTEAFF. In DNA form, the CDR3 reads TGTGCCAGCAGGACGTCGGACAGATTGAACACTGAAGCTTTCTTT. The rearrangement joins TRBV28 to TRBJ1-1, with a possible D match to TRBD1 (6 bases). The CDR3 is 15 residues long. From germline, CDR1 is MDHEN and CDR2 SYDVKM. V lost 6 bases and J lost 0, with 14 bases in between. The variable domain in full, completed from reference TRBV28 and TRBJ1-1, reads DVKVTQSSRYLVKRTGEKVFLECVQDMDHENMFWYRQDPGLGLRLIYFSYDVKMKEKGDIPEGYSVSREKKERFSLILESASTNQTSMYLCASRTSDRLNTEAFFGQGTRLTVV.